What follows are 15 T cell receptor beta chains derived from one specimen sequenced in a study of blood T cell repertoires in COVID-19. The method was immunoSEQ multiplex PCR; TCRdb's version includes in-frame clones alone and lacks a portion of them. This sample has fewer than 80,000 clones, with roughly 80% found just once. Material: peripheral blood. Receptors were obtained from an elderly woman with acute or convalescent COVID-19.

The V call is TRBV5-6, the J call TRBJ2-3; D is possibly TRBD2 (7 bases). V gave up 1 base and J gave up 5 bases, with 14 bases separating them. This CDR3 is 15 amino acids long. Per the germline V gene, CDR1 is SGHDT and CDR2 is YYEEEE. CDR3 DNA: TGTGCCAGCAGCTTGCGGGGCGGGGGCCTAGATACGCAGTATTTT. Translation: CASSLRGGGLDTQYF.

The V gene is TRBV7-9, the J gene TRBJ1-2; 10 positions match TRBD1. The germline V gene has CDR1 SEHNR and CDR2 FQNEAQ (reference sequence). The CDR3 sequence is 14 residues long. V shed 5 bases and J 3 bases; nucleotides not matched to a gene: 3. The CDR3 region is CASSRTGGDYGYTF. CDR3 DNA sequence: TGTGCCAGCAGCCGGACAGGGGGAGACTATGGCTACACCTTC.

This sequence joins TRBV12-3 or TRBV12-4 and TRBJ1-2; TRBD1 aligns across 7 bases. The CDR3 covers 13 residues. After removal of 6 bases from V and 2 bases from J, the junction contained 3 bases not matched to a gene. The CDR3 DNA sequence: TGTGCCAGCAGACAGGGGAACAACTATGGCTACACCTTC. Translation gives CASRQGNNYGYTF.

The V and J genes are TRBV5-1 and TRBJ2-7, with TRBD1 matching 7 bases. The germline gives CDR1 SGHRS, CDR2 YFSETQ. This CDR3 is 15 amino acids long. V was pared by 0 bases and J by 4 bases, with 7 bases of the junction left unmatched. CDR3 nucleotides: TGCGCCAGCAGCTTGGTAGTAGGGACAGCTTACGAGCAGTACTTC. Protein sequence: CASSLVVGTAYEQYF. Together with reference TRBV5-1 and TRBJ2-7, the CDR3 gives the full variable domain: KAGVTQTPRYLIKTRGQQVTLSCSPISGHRSVSWYQQTPGQGLQFLFEYFSETQRNKGNFPGRFSGRQFSNSRSEMNVSTLELGDSALYLCASSLVVGTAYEQYFGPGTRLTVT.

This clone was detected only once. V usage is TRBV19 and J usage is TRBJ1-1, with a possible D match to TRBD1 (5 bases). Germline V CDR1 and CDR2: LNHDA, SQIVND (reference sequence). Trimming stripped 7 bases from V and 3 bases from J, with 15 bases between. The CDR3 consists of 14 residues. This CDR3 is CASTRREGDTEAFF. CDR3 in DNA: TGTGCCAGTACACGAAGGGAAGGGGACACTGAAGCTTTCTTT.

CDR3 bases: TGTGCCAGCAGCTTCGGACATCAAGAGACCCAGTACTTC. Its protein product is CASSFGHQETQYF. V is TRBV12-3 or TRBV12-4 and J is TRBJ2-5, with TRBD1 as a possible D gene (5 bases). The CDR3 is 13 residues long. Deletions cut 6 bases from V and 2 bases from J, with 10 bases between.

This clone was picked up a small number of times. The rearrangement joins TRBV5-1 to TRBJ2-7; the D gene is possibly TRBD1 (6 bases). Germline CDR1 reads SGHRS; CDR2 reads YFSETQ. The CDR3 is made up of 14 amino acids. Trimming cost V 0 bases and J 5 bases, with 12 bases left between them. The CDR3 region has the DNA TGCGCCAGCAGCTTGGAACAGGGTCTGAACGAGCAGTACTTC. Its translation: CASSLEQGLNEQYF.

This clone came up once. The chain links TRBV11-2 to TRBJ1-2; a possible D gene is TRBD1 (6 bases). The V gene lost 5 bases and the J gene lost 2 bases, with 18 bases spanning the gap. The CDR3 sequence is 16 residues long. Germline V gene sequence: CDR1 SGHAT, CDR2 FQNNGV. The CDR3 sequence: CASSPLDRSRNYGYTF. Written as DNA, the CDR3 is TGTGCCAGCAGCCCACTTGACAGGTCTAGGAACTATGGCTACACCTTC.

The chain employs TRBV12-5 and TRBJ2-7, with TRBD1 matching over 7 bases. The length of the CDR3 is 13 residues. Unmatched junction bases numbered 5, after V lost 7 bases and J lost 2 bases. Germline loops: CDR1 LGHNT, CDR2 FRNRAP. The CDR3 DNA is TGTGCTAGTGCCCGACAGGGCCCCTACGAGCAGTACTTC. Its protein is CASARQGPYEQYF.

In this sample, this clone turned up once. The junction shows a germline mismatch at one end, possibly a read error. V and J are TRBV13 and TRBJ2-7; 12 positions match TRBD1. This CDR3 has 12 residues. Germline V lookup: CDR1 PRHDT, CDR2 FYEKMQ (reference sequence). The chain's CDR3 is CASSLRGDRGQF. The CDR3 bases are TGTGCCAGCAGCTTAAGGGGGGACAGGGGGCAATTC.

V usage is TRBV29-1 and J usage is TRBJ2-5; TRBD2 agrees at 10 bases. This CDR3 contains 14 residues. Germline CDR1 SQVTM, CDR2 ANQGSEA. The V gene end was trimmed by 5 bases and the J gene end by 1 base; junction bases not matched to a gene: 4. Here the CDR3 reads CSVRSSGGQETQYF. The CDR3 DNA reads TGCAGCGTTCGATCTAGCGGGGGCCAAGAGACCCAGTACTTC.

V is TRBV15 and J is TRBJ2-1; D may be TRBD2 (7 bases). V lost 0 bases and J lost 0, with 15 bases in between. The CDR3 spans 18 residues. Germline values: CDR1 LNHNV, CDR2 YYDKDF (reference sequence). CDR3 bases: TGTGCCACCAGCAGAGAAGTGGGCGGGGGCCGCTCCTACAATGAGCAGTTCTTC. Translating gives CATSREVGGGRSYNEQFF. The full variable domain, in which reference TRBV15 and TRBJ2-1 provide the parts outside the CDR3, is DAMVIQNPRYQVTQFGKPVTLSCSQTLNHNVMYWYQQKSSQAPKLLFHYYDKDFNNEADTPDNFQSRRPNTSFCFLDIRSPGLGDTAMYLCATSREVGGGRSYNEQFFGPGTRLTVL.

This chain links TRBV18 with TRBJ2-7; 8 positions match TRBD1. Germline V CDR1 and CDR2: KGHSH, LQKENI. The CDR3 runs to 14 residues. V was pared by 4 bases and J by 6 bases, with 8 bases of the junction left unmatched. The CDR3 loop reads CASSRVGQGVEQYF. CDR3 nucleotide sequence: TGTGCCAGCTCACGGGTAGGACAGGGAGTCGAGCAGTACTTC.

CDR3 DNA: TGTGCCAGCAGCTCCCGAACTAGCGGGGTCACAGATACGCAGTATTTT. This gives the protein CASSSRTSGVTDTQYF. The chain employs TRBV5-4 and TRBJ2-3; 10 bases fit TRBD2. This CDR3 region has 16 residues. J lost 2 bases, V lost 3 bases, and 6 bases had no gene match. CDR1 is SGHNT, CDR2 YYREEE, per germline (reference sequence).

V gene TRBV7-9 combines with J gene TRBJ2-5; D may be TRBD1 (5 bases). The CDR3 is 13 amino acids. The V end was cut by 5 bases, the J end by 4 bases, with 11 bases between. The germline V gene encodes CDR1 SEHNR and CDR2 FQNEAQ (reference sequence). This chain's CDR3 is CASSPRVGETQYF. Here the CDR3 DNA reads TGTGCCAGCAGCCCCAGGGTTGGAGAGACCCAGTACTTC. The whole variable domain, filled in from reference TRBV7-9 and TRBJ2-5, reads DTGVSQNPRHKITKRGQNVTFRCDPISEHNRLYWYRQTLGQGPEFLTYFQNEAQLEKSRLLSDRFSAERPKGSFSTLEIQRTEQGDSAMYLCASSPRVGETQYFGPGTRLLVL.